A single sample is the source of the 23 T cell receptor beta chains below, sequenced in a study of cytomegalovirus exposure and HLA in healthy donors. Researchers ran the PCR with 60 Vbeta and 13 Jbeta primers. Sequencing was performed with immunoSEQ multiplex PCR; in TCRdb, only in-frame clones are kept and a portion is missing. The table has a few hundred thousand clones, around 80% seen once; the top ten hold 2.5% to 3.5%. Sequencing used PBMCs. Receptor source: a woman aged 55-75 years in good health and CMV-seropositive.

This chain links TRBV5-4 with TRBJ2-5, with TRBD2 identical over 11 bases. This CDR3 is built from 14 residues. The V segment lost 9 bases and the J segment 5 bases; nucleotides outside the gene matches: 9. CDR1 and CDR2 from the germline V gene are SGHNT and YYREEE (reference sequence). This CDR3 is CATALAGGRETQYF. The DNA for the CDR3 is TGTGCCACCGCCTTAGCGGGGGGGCGGGAGACCCAGTACTTC.

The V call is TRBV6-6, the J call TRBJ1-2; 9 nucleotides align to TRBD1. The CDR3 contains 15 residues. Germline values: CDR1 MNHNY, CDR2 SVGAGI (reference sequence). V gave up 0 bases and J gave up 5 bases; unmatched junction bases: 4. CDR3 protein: CASSYSRQGGYGYTF. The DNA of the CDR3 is TGTGCCAGCAGTTACTCGAGACAGGGGGGGTATGGCTACACCTTC.

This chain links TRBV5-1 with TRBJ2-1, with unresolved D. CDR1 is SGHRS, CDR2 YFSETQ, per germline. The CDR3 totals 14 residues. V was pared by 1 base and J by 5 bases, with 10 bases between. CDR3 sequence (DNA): TGCGCCAGCAGCTTGAGCCTGGTAAACAATGAGCAGTTCTTC. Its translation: CASSLSLVNNEQFF.

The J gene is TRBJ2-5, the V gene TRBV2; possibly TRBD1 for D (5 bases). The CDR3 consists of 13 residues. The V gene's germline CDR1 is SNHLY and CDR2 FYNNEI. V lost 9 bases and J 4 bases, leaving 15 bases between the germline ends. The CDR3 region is CASNDSRVETQYF. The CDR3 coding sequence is TGTGCCAGTAACGACAGCCGCGTAGAGACCCAGTACTTC.

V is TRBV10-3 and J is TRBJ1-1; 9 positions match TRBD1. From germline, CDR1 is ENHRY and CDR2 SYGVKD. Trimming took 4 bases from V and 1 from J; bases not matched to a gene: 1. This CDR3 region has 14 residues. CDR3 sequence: CAISGGQGNTEAFF. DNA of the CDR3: TGTGCCATCAGTGGGGGACAGGGGAACACTGAAGCTTTCTTT.

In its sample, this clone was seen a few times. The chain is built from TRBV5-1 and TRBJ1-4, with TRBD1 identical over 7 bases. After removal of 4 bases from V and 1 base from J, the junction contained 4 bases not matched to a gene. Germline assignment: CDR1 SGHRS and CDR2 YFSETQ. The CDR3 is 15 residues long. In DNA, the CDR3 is TGCGCCAGCAGCCTTAGACAGGGAACTAATGAAAAACTGTTTTTT. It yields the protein CASSLRQGTNEKLFF.

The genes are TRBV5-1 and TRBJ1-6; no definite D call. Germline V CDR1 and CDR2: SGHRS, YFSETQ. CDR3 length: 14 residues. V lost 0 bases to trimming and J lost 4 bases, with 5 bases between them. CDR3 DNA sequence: TGCGCCAGCAGCTTGGAACAGTATAATTCACCCCTCCACTTT. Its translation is CASSLEQYNSPLHF.

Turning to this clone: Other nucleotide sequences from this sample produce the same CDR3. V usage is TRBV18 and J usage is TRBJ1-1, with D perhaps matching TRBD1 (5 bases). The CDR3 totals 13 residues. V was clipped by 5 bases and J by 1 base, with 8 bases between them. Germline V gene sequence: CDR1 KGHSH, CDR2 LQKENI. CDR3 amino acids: CASSGGENTEAFF. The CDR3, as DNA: TGTGCCAGCTCAGGGGGGGAGAACACTGAAGCTTTCTTT.

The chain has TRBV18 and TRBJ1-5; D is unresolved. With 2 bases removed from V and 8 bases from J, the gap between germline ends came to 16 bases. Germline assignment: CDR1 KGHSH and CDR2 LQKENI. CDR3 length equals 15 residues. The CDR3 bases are TGTGCCAGCTCACCATTTGGGCAGATATTGGAGCCCCAGCATTTT. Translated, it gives CASSPFGQILEPQHF.

The CDR3 loop reads CASSPPGPSGANVLTF. CDR3 sequence (DNA): TGTGCCAGCAGCCCTCCAGGGCCTTCTGGGGCCAACGTCCTGACTTTC. The V and J genes are TRBV7-9 and TRBJ2-6, with D possibly being TRBD1 (5 bases). The CDR3 consists of 16 residues. V was trimmed by 5 bases and J by 1 base, leaving 12 bases between them. The germline V gene has CDR1 SEHNR and CDR2 FQNEAQ (reference sequence). Together with reference TRBV7-9 and TRBJ2-6, the CDR3 gives the full variable domain: DTGVSQNPRHKITKRGQNVTFRCDPISEHNRLYWYRQTLGQGPEFLTYFQNEAQLEKSRLLSDRFSAERPKGSFSTLEIQRTEQGDSAMYLCASSPPGPSGANVLTFGAGSRLTVL.

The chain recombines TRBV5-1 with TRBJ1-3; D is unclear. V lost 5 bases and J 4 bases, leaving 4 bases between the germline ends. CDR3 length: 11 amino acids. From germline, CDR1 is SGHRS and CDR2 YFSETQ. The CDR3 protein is CASRAGNTIYF. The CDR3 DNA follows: TGCGCCAGCAGGGCCGGAAACACCATATATTTT.

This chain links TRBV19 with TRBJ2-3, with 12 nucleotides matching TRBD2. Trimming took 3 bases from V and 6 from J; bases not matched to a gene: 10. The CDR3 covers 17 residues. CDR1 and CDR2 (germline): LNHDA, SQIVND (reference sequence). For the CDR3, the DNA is TGTGCCAGTAGTATTAAGACTAGCGGGGGCGCACGGGATACGCAGTATTTT. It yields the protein CASSIKTSGGARDTQYF.

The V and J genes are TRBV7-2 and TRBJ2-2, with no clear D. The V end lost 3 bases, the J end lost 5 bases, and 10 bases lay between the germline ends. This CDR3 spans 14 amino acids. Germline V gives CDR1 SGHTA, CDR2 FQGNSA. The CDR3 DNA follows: TGTGCCAGCAGCTTCGTGGTAACTACCGGGGAGCTGTTTTTT. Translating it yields CASSFVVTTGELFF.

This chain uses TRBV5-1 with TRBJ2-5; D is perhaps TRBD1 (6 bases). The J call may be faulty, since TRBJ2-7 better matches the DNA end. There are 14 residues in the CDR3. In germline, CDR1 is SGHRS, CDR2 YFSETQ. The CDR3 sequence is CASSLGQALNEQYF. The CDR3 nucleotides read TGCGCCAGCAGCTTGGGACAGGCTCTGAACGAGCAGTACTTC.

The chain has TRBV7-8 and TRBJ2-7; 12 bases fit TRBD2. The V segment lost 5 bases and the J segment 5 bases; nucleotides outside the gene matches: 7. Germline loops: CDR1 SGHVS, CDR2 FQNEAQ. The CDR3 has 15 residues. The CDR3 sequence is CASSETSGRSHEQYF. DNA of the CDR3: TGTGCCAGCAGCGAAACTAGCGGGAGGTCCCACGAGCAGTACTTC.

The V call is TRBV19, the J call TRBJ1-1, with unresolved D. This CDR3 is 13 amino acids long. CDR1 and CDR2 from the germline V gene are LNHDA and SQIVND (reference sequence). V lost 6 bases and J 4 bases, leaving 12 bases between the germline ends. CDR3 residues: CASSRRGVTEAFF. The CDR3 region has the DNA TGTGCCAGTAGCCGCCGGGGTGTCACTGAAGCTTTCTTT.

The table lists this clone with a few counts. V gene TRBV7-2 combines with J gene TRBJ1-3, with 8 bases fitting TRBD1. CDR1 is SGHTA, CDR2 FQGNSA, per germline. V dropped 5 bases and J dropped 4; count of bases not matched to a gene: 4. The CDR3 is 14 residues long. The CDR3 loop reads CASSLQGEGNTIYF. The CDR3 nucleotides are TGTGCCAGCAGCCTACAGGGGGAAGGAAACACCATATATTTT.

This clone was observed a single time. Here the CDR3 reads CASSLEAVSRETQYF. The DNA of the CDR3 is TGTGCCAGCAGCCTGGAGGCAGTTAGCAGAGAGACCCAGTACTTC. The J gene is TRBJ2-5, the V gene TRBV5-4, with D maybe TRBD2 (5 bases). CDR1 is SGHNT and CDR2 is YYREEE in the germline V gene (reference sequence). V lost 4 bases to trimming and J lost 4 bases, with 17 bases between them. CDR3 size: 15 residues.

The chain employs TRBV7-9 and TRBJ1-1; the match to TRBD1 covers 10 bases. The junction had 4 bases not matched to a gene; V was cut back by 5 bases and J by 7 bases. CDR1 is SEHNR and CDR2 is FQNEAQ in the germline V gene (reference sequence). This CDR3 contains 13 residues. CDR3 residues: CASSGTGDLEAFF. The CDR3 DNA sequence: TGTGCCAGCAGCGGGACAGGGGACCTTGAAGCTTTCTTT. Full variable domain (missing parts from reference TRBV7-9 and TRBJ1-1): DTGVSQNPRHKITKRGQNVTFRCDPISEHNRLYWYRQTLGQGPEFLTYFQNEAQLEKSRLLSDRFSAERPKGSFSTLEIQRTEQGDSAMYLCASSGTGDLEAFFGQGTRLTVV.

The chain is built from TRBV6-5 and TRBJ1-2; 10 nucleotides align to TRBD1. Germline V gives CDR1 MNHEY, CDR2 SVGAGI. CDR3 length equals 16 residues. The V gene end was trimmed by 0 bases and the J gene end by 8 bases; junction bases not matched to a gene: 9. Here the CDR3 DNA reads TGTGCCAGCAGTTACTCGAGAGGGACAGGGGTCGACGGCTACACCTTC. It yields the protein CASSYSRGTGVDGYTF.

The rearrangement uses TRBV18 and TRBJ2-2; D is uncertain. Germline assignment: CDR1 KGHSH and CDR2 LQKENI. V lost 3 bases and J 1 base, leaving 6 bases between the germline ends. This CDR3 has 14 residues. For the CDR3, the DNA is TGTGCCAGCTCACCGCTAGGGAACACCGGGGAGCTGTTTTTT. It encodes CASSPLGNTGELFF.

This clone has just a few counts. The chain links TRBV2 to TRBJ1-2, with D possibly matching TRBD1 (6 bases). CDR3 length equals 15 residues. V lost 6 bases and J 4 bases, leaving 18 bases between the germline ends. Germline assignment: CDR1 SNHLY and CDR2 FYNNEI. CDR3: CASRPDSPSGYGYTF. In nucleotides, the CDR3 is TGTGCCAGCAGGCCGGACAGTCCGTCAGGCTATGGCTACACCTTC.

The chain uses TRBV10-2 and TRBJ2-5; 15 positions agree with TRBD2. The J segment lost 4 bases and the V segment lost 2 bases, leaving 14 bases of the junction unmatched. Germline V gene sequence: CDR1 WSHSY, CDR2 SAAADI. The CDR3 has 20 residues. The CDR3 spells CASSEVTGTSGGSHRETQYF. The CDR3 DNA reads TGCGCCAGCAGTGAGGTGACAGGGACTAGCGGGGGGTCACATAGAGAGACCCAGTACTTC.